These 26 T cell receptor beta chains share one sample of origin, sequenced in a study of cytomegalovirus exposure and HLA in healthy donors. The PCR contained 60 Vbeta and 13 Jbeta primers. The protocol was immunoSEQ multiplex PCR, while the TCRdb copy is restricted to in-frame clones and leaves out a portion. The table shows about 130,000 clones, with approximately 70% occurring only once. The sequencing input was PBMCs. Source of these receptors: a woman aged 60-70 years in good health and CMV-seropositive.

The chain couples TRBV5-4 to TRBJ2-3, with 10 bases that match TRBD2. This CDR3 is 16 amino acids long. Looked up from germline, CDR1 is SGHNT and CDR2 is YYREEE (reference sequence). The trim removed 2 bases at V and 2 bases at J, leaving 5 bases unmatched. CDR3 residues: CASSLRSGGATDTQYF. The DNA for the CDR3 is TGTGCCAGCAGCTTAAGAAGCGGGGGGGCCACAGATACGCAGTATTTT.

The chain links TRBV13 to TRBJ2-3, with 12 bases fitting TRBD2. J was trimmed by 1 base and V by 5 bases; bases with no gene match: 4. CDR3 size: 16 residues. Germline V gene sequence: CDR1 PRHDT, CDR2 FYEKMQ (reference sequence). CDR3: CASSMTSGGRTDTQYF. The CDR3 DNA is TGTGCCAGCAGCATGACTAGCGGGGGCCGCACAGATACGCAGTATTTT.

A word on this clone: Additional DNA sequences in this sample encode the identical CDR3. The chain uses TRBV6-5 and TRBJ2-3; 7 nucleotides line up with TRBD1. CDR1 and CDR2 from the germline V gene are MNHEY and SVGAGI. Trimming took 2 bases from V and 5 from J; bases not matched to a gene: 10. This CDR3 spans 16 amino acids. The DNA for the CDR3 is TGTGCCAGCAGTTACGGGAGTGACAGGGTTGGAGATACGCAGTATTTT. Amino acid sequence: CASSYGSDRVGDTQYF.

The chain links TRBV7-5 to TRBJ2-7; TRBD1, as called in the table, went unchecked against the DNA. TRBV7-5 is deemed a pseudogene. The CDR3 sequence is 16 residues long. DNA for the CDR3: TGTGCCAGAAGCTGCAAGACAGGCAACTCCTCCTACGAGCAGTACTTC. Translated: CARSCKTGNSSYEQYF.

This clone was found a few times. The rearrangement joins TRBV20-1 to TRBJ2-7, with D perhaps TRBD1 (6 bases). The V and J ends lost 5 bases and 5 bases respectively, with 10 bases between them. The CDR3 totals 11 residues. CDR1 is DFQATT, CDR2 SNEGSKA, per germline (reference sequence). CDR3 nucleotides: TGCAGTGCTCGGACAGTTAACGAGCAGTACTTC. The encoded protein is CSARTVNEQYF.

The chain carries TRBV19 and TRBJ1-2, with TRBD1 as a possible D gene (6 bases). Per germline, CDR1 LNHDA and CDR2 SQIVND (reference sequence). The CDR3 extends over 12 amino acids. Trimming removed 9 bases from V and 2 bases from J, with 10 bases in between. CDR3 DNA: TGTGCCAGCTGGGACAACAACTATGGCTACACCTTC. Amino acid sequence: CASWDNNYGYTF.

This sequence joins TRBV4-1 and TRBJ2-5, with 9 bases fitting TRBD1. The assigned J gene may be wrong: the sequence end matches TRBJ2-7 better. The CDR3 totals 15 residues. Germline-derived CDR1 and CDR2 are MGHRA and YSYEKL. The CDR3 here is CASSQGTGDLYEQYF. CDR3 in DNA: TGCGCCAGCAGCCAAGGGACAGGGGATCTCTACGAGCAGTACTTC.

Here the CDR3 reads CASSLGAGRSNTEAFF. As DNA, the CDR3 is TGCGCCAGCAGCTTGGGGGCAGGGCGATCGAACACTGAAGCTTTCTTT. The chain combines TRBV5-1 with TRBJ1-1, with D possibly matching TRBD1 (5 bases). Germline V gene data show CDR1 as SGHRS and CDR2 as YFSETQ. V lost 0 bases and J 1 base, leaving 13 bases between the germline ends. The CDR3 spans 16 residues.

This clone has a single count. CDR3 amino acids: CASSLGAASTDTQYF. Here the CDR3 DNA reads TGTGCCAGCAGTTTAGGGGCGGCAAGCACAGATACGCAGTATTTT. J is TRBJ2-3 and V is TRBV27; a weak D match, TRBD1 (5 bases). The CDR3 contains 15 residues. CDR1 and CDR2 (germline): MNHEY, SMNVEV (reference sequence). V gave up 2 bases and J gave up 0 bases, with 9 bases separating them.

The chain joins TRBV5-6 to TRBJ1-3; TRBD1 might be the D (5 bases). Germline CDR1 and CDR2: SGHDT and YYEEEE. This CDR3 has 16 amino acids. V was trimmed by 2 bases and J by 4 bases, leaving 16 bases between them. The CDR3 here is CASSLLAGWVGNTIYF. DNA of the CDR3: TGTGCCAGCAGCTTATTAGCAGGGTGGGTCGGAAACACCATATATTTT.

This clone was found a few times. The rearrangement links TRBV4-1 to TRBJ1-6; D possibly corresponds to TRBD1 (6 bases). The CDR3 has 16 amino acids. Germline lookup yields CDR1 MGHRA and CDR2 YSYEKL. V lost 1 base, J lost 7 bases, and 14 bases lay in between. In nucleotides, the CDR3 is TGCGCCAGCAGCCAAGTTTCTGCGCAGGGGAATTCACCCCTCCACTTT. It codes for CASSQVSAQGNSPLHF.

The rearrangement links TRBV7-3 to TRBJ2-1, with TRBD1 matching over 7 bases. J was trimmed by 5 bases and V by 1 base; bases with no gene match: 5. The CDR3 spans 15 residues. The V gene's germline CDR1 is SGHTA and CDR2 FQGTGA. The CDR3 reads CASSLNPGQNNEQFF. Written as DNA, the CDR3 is TGTGCCAGCAGCTTAAATCCGGGACAGAACAATGAGCAGTTCTTC. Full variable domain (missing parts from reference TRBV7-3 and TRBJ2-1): GAGVSQTPSNKVTEKGKYVELRCDPISGHTALYWYRQSLGQGPEFLIYFQGTGAADDSGLPNDRFFAVRPEGSVSTLKIQRTERGDSAVYLCASSLNPGQNNEQFFGPGTRLTVL.

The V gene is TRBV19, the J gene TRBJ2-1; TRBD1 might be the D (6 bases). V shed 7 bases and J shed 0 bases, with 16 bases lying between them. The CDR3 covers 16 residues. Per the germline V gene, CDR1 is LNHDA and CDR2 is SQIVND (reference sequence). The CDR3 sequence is CASTLPGASSYNEQFF. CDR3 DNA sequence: TGTGCCAGTACCCTCCCAGGGGCTAGCTCCTACAATGAGCAGTTCTTC.

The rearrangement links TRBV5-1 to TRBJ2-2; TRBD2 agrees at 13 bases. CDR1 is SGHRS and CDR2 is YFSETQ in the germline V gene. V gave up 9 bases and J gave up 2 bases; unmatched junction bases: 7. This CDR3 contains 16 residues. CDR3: CATRTSGGLNTGELFF. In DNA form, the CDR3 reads TGCGCCACCAGGACTAGCGGGGGCCTAAACACCGGGGAGCTGTTTTTT.

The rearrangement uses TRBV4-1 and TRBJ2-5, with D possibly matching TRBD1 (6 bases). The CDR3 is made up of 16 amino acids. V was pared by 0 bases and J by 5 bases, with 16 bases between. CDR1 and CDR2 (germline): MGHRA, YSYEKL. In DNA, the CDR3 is TGCGCCAGCAGCCAAGATTCGAGGGGGAGTGGGGAGACCCAGTACTTC. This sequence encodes CASSQDSRGSGETQYF.

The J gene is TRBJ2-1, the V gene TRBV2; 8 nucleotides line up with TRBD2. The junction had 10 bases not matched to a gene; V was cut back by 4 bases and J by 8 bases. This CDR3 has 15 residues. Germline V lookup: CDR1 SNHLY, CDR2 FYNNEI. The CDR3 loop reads CASSANGGADYEQFF. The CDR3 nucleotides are TGTGCCAGCAGTGCCAACGGGGGGGCGGATTATGAGCAGTTCTTC.

CDR3 loop: CASSWGTSGGGGTGELFF. The CDR3 region has the DNA TGTGCCAGCAGCTGGGGGACTAGCGGGGGCGGGGGGACCGGGGAGCTGTTTTTT. This chain joins TRBV5-4 and TRBJ2-2, with TRBD2 identical over 14 bases. The germline V gene has CDR1 SGHNT and CDR2 YYREEE (reference sequence). V was clipped by 3 bases and J by 5 bases; unmatched bases: 9. The CDR3 consists of 18 residues.

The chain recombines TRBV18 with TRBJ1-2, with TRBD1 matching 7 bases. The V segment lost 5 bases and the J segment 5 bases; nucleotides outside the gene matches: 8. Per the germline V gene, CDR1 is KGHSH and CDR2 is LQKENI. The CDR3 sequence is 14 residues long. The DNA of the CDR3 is TGTGCCAGCTCAACCGGGACAGTTGAGTATGGCTACACCTTC. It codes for CASSTGTVEYGYTF.

Here the CDR3 DNA reads TGTGCCAGCACCGCGACCGGCAGGGCCTACGAGCAGTACTTC. It translates to CASTATGRAYEQYF. The chain links TRBV5-6 to TRBJ2-7, with D perhaps matching TRBD1 (5 bases). Per the germline V gene, CDR1 is SGHDT and CDR2 is YYEEEE. CDR3 length equals 14 residues. V lost 6 bases and J 2 bases, leaving 15 bases between the germline ends.

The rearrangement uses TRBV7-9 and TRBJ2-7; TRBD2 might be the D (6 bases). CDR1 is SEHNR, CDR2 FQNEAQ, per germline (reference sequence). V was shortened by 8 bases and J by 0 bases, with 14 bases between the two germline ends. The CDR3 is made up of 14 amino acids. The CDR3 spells CASESDGSSYEQYF. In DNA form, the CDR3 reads TGTGCCAGCGAATCCGACGGGAGCTCCTACGAGCAGTACTTC.

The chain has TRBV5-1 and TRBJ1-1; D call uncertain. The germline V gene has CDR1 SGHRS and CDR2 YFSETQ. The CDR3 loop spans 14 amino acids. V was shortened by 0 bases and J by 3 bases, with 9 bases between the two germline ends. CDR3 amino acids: CASSLGTEYTEAFF. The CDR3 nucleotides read TGCGCCAGCAGCTTGGGAACAGAGTACACTGAAGCTTTCTTT. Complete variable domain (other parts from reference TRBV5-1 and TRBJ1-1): KAGVTQTPRYLIKTRGQQVTLSCSPISGHRSVSWYQQTPGQGLQFLFEYFSETQRNKGNFPGRFSGRQFSNSRSEMNVSTLELGDSALYLCASSLGTEYTEAFFGQGTRLTVV.

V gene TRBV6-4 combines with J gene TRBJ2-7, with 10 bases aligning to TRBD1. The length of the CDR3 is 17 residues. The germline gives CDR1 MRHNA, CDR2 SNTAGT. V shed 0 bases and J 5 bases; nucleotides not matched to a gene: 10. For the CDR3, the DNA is TGTGCCAGCAGTGACTCCTCCCCGGACAGGGGGAGGGACGAGCAGTACTTC. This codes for CASSDSSPDRGRDEQYF.

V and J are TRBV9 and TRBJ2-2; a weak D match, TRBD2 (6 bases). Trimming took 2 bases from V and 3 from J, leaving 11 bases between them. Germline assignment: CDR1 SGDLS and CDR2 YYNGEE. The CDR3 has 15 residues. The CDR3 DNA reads TGTGCCAGCAGCGTTGGCGGGACGTACACCGGGGAGCTGTTTTTT. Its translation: CASSVGGTYTGELFF. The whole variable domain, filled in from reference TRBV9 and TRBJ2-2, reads DSGVTQTPKHLITATGQRVTLRCSPRSGDLSVYWYQQSLDQGLQFLIQYYNGEERAKGNILERFSAQQFPDLHSELNLSSLELGDSALYFCASSVGGTYTGELFFGEGSRLTVL.

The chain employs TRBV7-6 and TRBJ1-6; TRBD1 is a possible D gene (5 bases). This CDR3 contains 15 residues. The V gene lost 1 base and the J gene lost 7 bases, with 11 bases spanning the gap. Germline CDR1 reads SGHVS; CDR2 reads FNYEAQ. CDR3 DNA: TGTGCCAGCAGCTTAGGTCAGGGAATCAATTCACCCCTCCACTTT. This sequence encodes CASSLGQGINSPLHF.

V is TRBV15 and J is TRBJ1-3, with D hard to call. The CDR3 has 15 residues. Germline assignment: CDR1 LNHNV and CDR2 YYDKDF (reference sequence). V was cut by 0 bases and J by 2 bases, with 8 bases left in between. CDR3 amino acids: CATSRDRFAGNTIYF. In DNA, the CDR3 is TGTGCCACCAGCAGAGACAGGTTCGCTGGAAACACCATATATTTT. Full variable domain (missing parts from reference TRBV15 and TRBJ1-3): DAMVIQNPRYQVTQFGKPVTLSCSQTLNHNVMYWYQQKSSQAPKLLFHYYDKDFNNEADTPDNFQSRRPNTSFCFLDIRSPGLGDTAMYLCATSRDRFAGNTIYFGEGSWLTVV.

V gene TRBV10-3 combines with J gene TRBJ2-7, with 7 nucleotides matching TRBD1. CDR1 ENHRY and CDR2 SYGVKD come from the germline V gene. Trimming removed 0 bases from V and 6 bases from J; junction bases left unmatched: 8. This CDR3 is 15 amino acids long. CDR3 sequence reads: CAISESGTETGEQYF. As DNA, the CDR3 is TGTGCCATCAGTGAGTCCGGGACAGAGACGGGCGAGCAGTACTTC.